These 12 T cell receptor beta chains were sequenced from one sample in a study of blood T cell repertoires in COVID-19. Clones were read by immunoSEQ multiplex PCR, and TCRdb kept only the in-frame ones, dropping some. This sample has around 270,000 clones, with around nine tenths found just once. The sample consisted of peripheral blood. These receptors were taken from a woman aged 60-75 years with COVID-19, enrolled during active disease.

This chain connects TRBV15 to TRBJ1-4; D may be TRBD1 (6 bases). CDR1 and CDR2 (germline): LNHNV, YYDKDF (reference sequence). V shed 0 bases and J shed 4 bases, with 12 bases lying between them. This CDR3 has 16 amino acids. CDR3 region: CATSRDLAGVNEKLFF. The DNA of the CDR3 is TGTGCCACCAGCAGAGATCTCGCAGGGGTTAATGAAAAACTGTTTTTT.

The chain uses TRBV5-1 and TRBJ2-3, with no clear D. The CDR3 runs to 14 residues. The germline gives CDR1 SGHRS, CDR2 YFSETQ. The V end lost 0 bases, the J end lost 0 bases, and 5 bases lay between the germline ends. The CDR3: CASSLDGSTDTQYF. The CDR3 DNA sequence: TGCGCCAGCAGCTTGGACGGGAGCACAGATACGCAGTATTTT. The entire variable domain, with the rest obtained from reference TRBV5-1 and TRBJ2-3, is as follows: KAGVTQTPRYLIKTRGQQVTLSCSPISGHRSVSWYQQTPGQGLQFLFEYFSETQRNKGNFPGRFSGRQFSNSRSEMNVSTLELGDSALYLCASSLDGSTDTQYFGPGTRLTVL.

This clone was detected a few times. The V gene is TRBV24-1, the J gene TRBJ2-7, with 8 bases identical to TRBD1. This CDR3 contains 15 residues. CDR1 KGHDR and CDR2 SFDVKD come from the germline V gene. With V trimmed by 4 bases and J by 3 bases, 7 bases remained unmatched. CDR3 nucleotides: TGTGCCACCAGTGAAGGACGAGGACAGGGCTACGAGCAGTACTTC. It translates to CATSEGRGQGYEQYF.

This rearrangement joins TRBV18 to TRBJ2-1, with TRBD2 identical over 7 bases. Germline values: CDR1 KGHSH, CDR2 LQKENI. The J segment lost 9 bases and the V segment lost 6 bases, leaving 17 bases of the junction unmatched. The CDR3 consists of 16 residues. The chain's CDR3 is CASSIVDGRSQGEQFF. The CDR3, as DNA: TGTGCCAGCTCGATTGTGGACGGGAGGTCGCAAGGTGAGCAGTTCTTC.

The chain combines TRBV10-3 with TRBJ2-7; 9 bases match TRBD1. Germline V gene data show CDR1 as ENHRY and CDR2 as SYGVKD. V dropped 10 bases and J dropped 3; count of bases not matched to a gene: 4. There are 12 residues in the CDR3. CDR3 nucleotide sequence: TGTGCCAGCCGGGACAGGGACTACGAGCAGTACTTC. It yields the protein CASRDRDYEQYF.

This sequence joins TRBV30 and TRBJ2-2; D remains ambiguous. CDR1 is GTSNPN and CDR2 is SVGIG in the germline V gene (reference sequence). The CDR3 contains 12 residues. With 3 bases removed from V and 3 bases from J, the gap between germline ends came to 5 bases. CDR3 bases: TGTGCCTGGAGGGCTTACACCGGGGAGCTGTTTTTT. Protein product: CAWRAYTGELFF.

The CDR3 nucleotides are TGTGCCAGCGGACCCGGGGGGACACGCAATCAGCCCCAGCATTTT. It codes for CASGPGGTRNQPQHF. The V and J genes are TRBV27 and TRBJ1-5, with D possibly being TRBD1 (6 bases). The V and J ends lost 8 bases and 2 bases respectively, with 16 bases between them. There are 15 residues in the CDR3. Germline-derived CDR1 and CDR2 are MNHEY and SMNVEV (reference sequence).

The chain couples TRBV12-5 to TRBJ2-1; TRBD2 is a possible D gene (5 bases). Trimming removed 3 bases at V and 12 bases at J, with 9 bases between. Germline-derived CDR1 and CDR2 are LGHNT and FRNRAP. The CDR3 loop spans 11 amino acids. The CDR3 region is CASGLSGVQFF. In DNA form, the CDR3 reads TGTGCTAGTGGTTTAAGCGGCGTGCAGTTCTTC.

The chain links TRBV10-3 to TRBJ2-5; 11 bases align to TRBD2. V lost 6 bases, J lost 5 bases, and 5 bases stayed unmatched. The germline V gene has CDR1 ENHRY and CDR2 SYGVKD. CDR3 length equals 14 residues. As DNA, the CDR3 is TGTGCCATCAGGAATAGCGGGAGGGCCGAGACCCAGTACTTC. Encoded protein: CAIRNSGRAETQYF.

Here the CDR3 reads CASSILAPLSGANVLTF. For the CDR3, the DNA is TGTGCCAGTAGTATATTGGCCCCTCTCTCTGGGGCCAACGTCCTGACTTTC. The J gene is TRBJ2-6, the V gene TRBV19; no firm D call. Germline V gene lookup returns CDR1 LNHDA and CDR2 SQIVND (reference sequence). This CDR3 has 17 amino acids. V was pared by 2 bases and J by 0 bases, with 11 bases between. Drawing the rest from reference TRBV19 and TRBJ2-6, the complete variable domain is DGGITQSPKYLFRKEGQNVTLSCEQNLNHDAMYWYRQDPGQGLRLIYYSQIVNDFQKGDIAEGYSVSREKKESFPLTVTSAQKNPTAFYLCASSILAPLSGANVLTFGAGSRLTVL.

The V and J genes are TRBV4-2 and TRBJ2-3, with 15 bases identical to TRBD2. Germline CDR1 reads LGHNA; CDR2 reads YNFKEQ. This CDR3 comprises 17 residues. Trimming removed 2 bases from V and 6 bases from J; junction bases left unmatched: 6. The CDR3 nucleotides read TGTGCCAGCAGCCAACCAGGACTAGCGGGAGGGTCGGATACGCAGTATTTT. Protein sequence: CASSQPGLAGGSDTQYF.

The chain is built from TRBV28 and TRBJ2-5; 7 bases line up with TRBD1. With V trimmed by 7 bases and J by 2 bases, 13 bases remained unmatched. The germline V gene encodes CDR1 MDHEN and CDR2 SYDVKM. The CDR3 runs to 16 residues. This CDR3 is CASIPNRGVKQETQYF. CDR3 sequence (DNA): TGTGCCAGCATACCTAACAGGGGTGTAAAACAAGAGACCCAGTACTTC.